The T cell receptor (beta chain) described here comes from a study of T cell changes during pregnancy in multiple sclerosis. Deletions cut 0 bases from V and 1 base from J, with 6 bases between. CDR1 SQVTM and CDR2 ANQGSEA come from the germline V gene. The CDR3 extends over 13 amino acids. Repertoires were generated with immunoSEQ multiplex PCR, while TCRdb's copy carries only in-frame clones and drops some. The sample contains about 83,000 clones, about 95% of which appear only once. This chain connects TRBV29-1 to TRBJ2-5; D perhaps matches TRBD1 (6 bases). This TCR derives from a female donor with multiple sclerosis, enrolled in a pregnancy study. This specimen consisted of peripheral blood, obtained in the second trimester of pregnancy. The CDR3 reads CSVEDRGQETQYF. The CDR3 coding sequence is TGCAGCGTTGAAGACAGGGGCCAAGAGACCCAGTACTTC.